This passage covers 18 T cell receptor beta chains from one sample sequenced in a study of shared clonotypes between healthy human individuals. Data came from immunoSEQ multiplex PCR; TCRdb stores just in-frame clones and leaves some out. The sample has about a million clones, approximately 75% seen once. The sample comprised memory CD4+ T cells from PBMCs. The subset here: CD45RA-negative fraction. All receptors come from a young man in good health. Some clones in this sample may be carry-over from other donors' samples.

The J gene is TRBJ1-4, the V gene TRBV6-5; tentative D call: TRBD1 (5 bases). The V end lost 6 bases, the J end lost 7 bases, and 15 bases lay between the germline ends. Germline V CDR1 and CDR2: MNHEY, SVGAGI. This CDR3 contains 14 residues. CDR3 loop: CASRSQGGGEKLFF. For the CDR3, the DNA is TGTGCCAGCAGATCCCAGGGCGGCGGTGAAAAACTGTTTTTT.

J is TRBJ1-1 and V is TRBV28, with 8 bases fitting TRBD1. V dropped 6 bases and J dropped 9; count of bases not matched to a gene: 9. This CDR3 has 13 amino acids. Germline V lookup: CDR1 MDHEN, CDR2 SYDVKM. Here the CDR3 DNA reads TGTGCCAGCAGCTTGGGGGGGGACAGGAAAGCTTTCTTT. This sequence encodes CASSLGGDRKAFF.

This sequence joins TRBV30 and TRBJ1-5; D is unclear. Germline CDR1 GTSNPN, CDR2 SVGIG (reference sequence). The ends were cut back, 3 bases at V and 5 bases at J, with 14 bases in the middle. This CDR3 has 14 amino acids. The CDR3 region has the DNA TGTGCCTGGAGCGAGTACCTTGGGGATCAGCCCCAGCATTTT. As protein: CAWSEYLGDQPQHF.

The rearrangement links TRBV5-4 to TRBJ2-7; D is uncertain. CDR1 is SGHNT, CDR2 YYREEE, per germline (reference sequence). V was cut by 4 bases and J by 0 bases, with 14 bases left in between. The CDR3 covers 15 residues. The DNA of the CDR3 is TGTGCCAGCAGCCAAGAATACTCCTCCTCCTACGAGCAGTACTTC. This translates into CASSQEYSSSYEQYF.

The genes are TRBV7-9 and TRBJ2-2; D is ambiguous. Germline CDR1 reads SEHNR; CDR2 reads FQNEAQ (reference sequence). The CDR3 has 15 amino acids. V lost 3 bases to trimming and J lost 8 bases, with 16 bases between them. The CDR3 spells CASSFPQVGMGELFF. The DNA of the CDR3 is TGTGCCAGCAGCTTCCCCCAGGTTGGGATGGGGGAGCTGTTTTTT.

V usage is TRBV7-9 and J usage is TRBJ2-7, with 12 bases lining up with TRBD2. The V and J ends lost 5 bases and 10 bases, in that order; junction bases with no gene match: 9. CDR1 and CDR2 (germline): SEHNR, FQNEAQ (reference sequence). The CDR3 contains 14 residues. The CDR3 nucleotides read TGTGCCAGCAGCCCGGGACTAGCGGGTTTAAGTCAGTACTTC. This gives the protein CASSPGLAGLSQYF. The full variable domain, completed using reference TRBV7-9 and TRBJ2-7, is DTGVSQNPRHKITKRGQNVTFRCDPISEHNRLYWYRQTLGQGPEFLTYFQNEAQLEKSRLLSDRFSAERPKGSFSTLEIQRTEQGDSAMYLCASSPGLAGLSQYFGPGTRLTVT.

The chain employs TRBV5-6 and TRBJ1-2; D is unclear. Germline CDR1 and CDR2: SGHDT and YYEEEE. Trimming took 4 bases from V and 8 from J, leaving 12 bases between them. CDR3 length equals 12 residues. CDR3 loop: CASSRIGGGYTF. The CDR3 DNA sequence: TGTGCCAGCAGCCGTATCGGTGGGGGCTACACCTTC.

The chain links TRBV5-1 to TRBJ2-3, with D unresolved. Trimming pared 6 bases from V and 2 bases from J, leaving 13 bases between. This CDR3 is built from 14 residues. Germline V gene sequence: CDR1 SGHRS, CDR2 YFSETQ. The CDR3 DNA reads TGCGCCAGCACTCCGGGTTTTTCCACAGATACGCAGTATTTT. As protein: CASTPGFSTDTQYF.

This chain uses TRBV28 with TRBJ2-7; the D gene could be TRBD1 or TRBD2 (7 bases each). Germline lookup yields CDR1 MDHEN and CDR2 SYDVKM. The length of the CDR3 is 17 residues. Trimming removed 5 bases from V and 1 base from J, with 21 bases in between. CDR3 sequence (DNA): TGTGCCAGCAGTCCTCTGGGGAGGGGGCAAGGGTCCTACGAGCAGTACTTC. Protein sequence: CASSPLGRGQGSYEQYF.

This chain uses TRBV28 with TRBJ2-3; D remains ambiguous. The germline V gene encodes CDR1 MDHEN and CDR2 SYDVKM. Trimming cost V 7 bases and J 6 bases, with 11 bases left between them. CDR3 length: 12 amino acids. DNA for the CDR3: TGTGCCAGCAAAGGAGCACTGGATACGCAGTATTTT. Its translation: CASKGALDTQYF.

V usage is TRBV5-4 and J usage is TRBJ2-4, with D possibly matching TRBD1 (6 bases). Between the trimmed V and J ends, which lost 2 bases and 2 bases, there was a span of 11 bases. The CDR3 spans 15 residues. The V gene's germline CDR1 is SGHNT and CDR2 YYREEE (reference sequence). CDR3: CASSLQGRSKNIQYF. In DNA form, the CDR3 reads TGTGCCAGCAGCTTACAGGGCCGGTCCAAAAACATTCAGTACTTC.

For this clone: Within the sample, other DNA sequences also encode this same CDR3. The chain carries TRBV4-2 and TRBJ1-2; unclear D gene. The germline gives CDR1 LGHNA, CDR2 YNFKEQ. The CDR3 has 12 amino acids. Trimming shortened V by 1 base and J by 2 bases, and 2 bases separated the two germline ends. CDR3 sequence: CASSQGNYGYTF. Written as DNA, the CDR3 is TGTGCCAGCAGCCAAGGGAACTATGGCTACACCTTC.

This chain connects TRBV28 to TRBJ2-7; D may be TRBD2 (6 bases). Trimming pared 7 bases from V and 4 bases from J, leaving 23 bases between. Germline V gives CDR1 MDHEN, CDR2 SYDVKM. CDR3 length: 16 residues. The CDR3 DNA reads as TGTGCCAGCACCCGGGAGACGGGGGTTTTAGTGTACGAGCAGTACTTC. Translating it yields CASTRETGVLVYEQYF.

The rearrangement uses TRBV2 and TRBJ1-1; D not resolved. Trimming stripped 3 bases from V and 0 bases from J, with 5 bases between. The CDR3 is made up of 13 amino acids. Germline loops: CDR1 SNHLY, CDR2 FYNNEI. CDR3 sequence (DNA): TGTGCCAGCAGTGAGGAGATGAACACTGAAGCTTTCTTT. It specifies CASSEEMNTEAFF.

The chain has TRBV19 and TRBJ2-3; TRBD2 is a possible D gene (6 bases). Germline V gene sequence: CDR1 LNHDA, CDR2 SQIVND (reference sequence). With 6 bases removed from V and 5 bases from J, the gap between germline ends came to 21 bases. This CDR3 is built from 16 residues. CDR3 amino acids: CASSIPGTPEGDTQYF. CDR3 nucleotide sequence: TGTGCCAGTAGCATCCCCGGGACTCCGGAGGGAGATACGCAGTATTTT.

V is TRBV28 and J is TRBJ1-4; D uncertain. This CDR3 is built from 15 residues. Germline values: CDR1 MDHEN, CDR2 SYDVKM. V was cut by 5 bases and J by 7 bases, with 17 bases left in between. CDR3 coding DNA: TGTGCCAGCAGTACACTCTTCGCTACGGCTGAAAAACTGTTTTTT. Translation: CASSTLFATAEKLFF.

Here the CDR3 DNA reads TGTGCCAGCAGCCCTCAGAAGGGGCGGGAGGCCTTTACCCACTCCTACAATGAGCAGTTCTTC. Translation gives CASSPQKGREAFTHSYNEQFF. The chain combines TRBV9 with TRBJ2-1; 8 bases are shared with TRBD2. J lost 0 bases, V lost 4 bases, and 21 bases had no gene match. From germline, CDR1 is SGDLS and CDR2 YYNGEE. The CDR3 loop spans 21 amino acids.

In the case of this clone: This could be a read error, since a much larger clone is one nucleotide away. CDR3 loop: CASSRQGNTEAFF. CDR3 DNA: TGTGCCAGCAGCAGACAGGGAAACACTGAAGCTTTCTTT. This chain connects TRBV7-9 to TRBJ1-1, with 7 bases that match TRBD1. Germline CDR1 is SEHNR and CDR2 is FQNEAQ (reference sequence). Trimming cost V 5 bases and J 2 bases; bases outside gene matches: 2. The length of the CDR3 is 13 residues.